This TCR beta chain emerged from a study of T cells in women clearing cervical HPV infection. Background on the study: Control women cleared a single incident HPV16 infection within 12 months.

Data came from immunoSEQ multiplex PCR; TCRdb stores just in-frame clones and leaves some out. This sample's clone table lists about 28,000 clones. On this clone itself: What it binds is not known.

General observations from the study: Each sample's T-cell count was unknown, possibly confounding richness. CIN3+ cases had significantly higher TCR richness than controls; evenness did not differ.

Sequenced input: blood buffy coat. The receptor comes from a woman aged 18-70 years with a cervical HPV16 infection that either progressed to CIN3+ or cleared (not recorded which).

CDR3 residues: CSSGGATNEKLFF. CDR3 DNA, as far as it was read: TGCAGTTCAGGGGGCGCAACTAATGAAAAA. The rearrangement uses TRBV20-1 and TRBJ1-4; TRBD1 agrees at 8 bases. The read ends 3 residues before the CDR3 terminus; that terminus is restored from the germline J gene. The ends lost 8 bases at V and 0 bases at J; junction bases unmatched: 2. Germline assignment: CDR1 DFQATT and CDR2 SNEGSKA (reference sequence). The CDR3 runs to 13 residues.